The sequence of this T cell receptor beta chain was determined in a study of T-cell memory formation after mild COVID-19. A 5'RACE reaction primed in the constant segment made cDNA libraries of TCR alpha and TCR beta, and these carried sample barcodes and UMIs. One entry per CDR3 protein results from TCRdb running MiXCR on the 5' RACE reads. The sample lists about half a million distinct CDR3 sequences; roughly 18% were seen once. Germline CDR1 and CDR2: SGHRS and YFSETQ. There are 14 residues in the CDR3. V was trimmed by 0 bases and J by 10 bases, leaving 16 bases between them. The sample holds many counts of this clonotype.

The chain recombines TRBV5-1 with TRBJ2-5; the D is unclear. The material sequenced was PBMCs or a T cell subset sorted from them (not recorded which). The source of this sequence is an adult woman who had mild COVID-19 (a few samples of this study predate the infection). Cell type and time point are not known. As DNA, the CDR3 is TGCGCCAGCAGCTTGGACCCCGCGACCTGGGACCAGTACTTC. Translation: CASSLDPATWDQYF.